This T cell receptor beta chain was identified during a study of blood T cell repertoires in COVID-19. The overall study: The cDNA or gDNA used as material had been derived from T cells, B-cell-depleted T cells, or PBMCs.

Data came from immunoSEQ multiplex PCR; TCRdb stores just in-frame clones and leaves some out. The sample carries about 210,000 clones, over 70% recorded once. CDR3 length equals 17 residues. Deletions cut 4 bases from V and 0 bases from J, with 20 bases between. CDR1 SGHTS and CDR2 YDEGEE come from the germline V gene. The J gene is TRBJ2-7, the V gene TRBV5-8; D unclear. The TCR sequence derives from a woman aged 45-59 years with acute or convalescent COVID-19. Input material: peripheral blood. The CDR3 loop reads CASSPNPFPASSYEQYF. Written as DNA, the CDR3 is TGTGCCAGCAGCCCCAACCCATTTCCGGCTAGCTCCTACGAGCAGTACTTC.